The 22 T cell receptor beta chains below all came from one sample that was sequenced in a study of response to subunit inactivated influenza vaccine. One entry per CDR3 protein results from TCRdb running MiXCR on the RT-PCR reads. The sample has approximately 530,000 distinct CDR3 sequences; approximately 7.2% are singletons. This specimen was PBMCs from blood, taken roughly 24 months after vaccination. Receptors originate from a man aged 50-75 years who received an inactivated influenza vaccine.

The chain links TRBV4-1 to TRBJ2-4, with D unclear. V was pared by 0 bases and J by 0 bases, with 12 bases between. Germline V lookup: CDR1 MGHRA, CDR2 YSYEKL. This CDR3 is 17 amino acids long. Here the CDR3 reads CASSQEAGTLAKNIQYF. Here the CDR3 DNA reads TGCGCCAGCAGCCAAGAGGCAGGTACATTAGCCAAAAACATTCAGTACTTC.

The table lists this clonotype with a few counts. CDR3 residues: CASSWGTSATGELFF. CDR3 DNA sequence: TGTGCCAGCAGCTGGGGGACTAGCGCCACCGGGGAGCTGTTTTTT. This chain joins TRBV5-6 and TRBJ2-2; TRBD2 matches 10 bases. The germline CDR1 and CDR2 sequences are SGHDT and YYEEEE. V lost 3 bases, J lost 4 bases, and 3 bases stayed unmatched. The CDR3 sequence is 15 residues long.

This CDR3 reads CASSFPTGSTTDTQYF. In nucleotides, the CDR3 is TGTGCCAGCAGCTTCCCGACAGGGAGTACAACAGATACGCAGTATTTT. The rearrangement links TRBV7-9 to TRBJ2-3; 7 bases align to TRBD1. Germline CDR1 reads SEHNR; CDR2 reads FQNEAQ (reference sequence). The CDR3 covers 16 residues. V gave up 3 bases and J gave up 3 bases; unmatched junction bases: 9.

The chain recombines TRBV7-9 with TRBJ2-7; a possible D gene is TRBD1 (6 bases). Germline-derived CDR1 and CDR2 are SEHNR and FQNEAQ (reference sequence). The CDR3 is 15 amino acids. The V and J ends lost 5 bases and 2 bases respectively, with 16 bases between them. In DNA form, the CDR3 reads TGTGCCAGCAGCCCCGAAGAGGGACACCCCTACGAGCAGTACTTC. This translates into CASSPEEGHPYEQYF.

This clonotype was recorded a few times. The CDR3 coding sequence is TGTGCCAGCAGCCCCGGTATGGCCCGGGGCATTCAGTACTTC. This sequence encodes CASSPGMARGIQYF. The chain has TRBV3-1 and TRBJ2-4; perhaps TRBD2 as D (5 bases). The CDR3 is 14 amino acids. Germline assignment: CDR1 LGHDT and CDR2 YNNKEL (reference sequence). Trimming left V 4 bases short and J 9 bases short, with 16 bases between.

This clonotype was observed many times. The V and J genes are TRBV11-2 and TRBJ2-7; D could derive from TRBD1 or TRBD2 (5 bases each). The CDR3 is 14 amino acids. Germline V gives CDR1 SGHAT, CDR2 FQNNGV. The ends were cut back, 5 bases at V and 6 bases at J, with 17 bases in the middle. CDR3 amino acids: CASSLALRGGEQYF. DNA for the CDR3: TGTGCCAGCAGCCTAGCATTAAGGGGCGGCGAGCAGTACTTC. The full variable domain, with the rest looked up from reference TRBV11-2 and TRBJ2-7, is EAGVAQSPRYKIIEKRQSVAFWCNPISGHATLYWYQQILGQGPKLLIQFQNNGVVDDSQLPKDRFSAERLKGVDSTLKIQPAKLEDSAVYLCASSLALRGGEQYFGPGTRLTVT.

The sample holds many counts of this clonotype. The chain uses TRBV18 and TRBJ2-5; D remains ambiguous. This CDR3 is built from 14 residues. Trimming took off 3 bases at V and 5 bases at J, with 13 bases between the two ends. Germline values: CDR1 KGHSH, CDR2 LQKENI. The CDR3 DNA follows: TGTGCCAGCTCACCCCATATAACCGGGGAGACCCAGTACTTC. Translation gives CASSPHITGETQYF. The variable domain in full, completed from reference TRBV18 and TRBJ2-5, reads NAGVMQNPRHLVRRRGQEARLRCSPMKGHSHVYWYRQLPEEGLKFMVYLQKENIIDESGMPKERFSAEFPKEGPSILRIQQVVRGDSAAYFCASSPHITGETQYFGPGTRLLVL.

The CDR3 loop is CASNSNSFGTEAFF. For the CDR3, the DNA is TGTGCCAGCAATTCTAACAGCTTCGGGACTGAAGCTTTCTTT. The chain has TRBV6-5 and TRBJ1-1; D is unresolved. The V gene's germline CDR1 is MNHEY and CDR2 SVGAGI. Trimming took 7 bases from V and 5 from J, leaving 17 bases between them. The CDR3 has 14 residues.

J is TRBJ2-7 and V is TRBV3-1; 12 nucleotides line up with TRBD1. With 7 bases clipped from V and 6 bases from J, the junction kept 7 bases outside the gene matches. Germline V gives CDR1 LGHDT, CDR2 YNNKEL (reference sequence). CDR3 size: 14 residues. The CDR3 DNA is TGTGCCAGCACTCTCGGGACAGGGGGCCTCGAGCAGTACTTC. As protein: CASTLGTGGLEQYF.

This clonotype was observed a handful of times. This chain joins TRBV7-2 and TRBJ2-7; D remains unclear. The CDR3 has 13 amino acids. The V and J ends lost 2 bases and 4 bases respectively, with 9 bases between them. The V gene's germline CDR1 is SGHTA and CDR2 FQGNSA. The CDR3 reads CASSLMGKYEQYF. The CDR3 DNA sequence: TGTGCCAGCAGCTTAATGGGAAAATACGAGCAGTACTTC.

This clonotype was recorded many times. The gene calls are TRBV20-1 and TRBJ2-7; D is uncertain. Germline V gene data show CDR1 as DFQATT and CDR2 as SNEGSKA (reference sequence). This CDR3 is built from 12 residues. V lost 8 bases and J lost 2, with 13 bases in between. CDR3 nucleotides: TGCAGTATGGTCGCAGAAACCTACGAGCAGTACTTC. This codes for CSMVAETYEQYF.

This clonotype showed up many times. The chain employs TRBV7-2 and TRBJ2-2, with a possible D match to TRBD1 (7 bases). Germline lookup yields CDR1 SGHTA and CDR2 FQGNSA. Trimming stripped 2 bases from V and 2 bases from J, with 9 bases between. There are 15 residues in the CDR3. The CDR3 region is CASSLQGGNTGELFF. The CDR3 nucleotides read TGTGCCAGCAGCTTACAGGGGGGTAACACCGGGGAGCTGTTTTTT.

This clonotype has ten or more counts. The gene calls are TRBV10-3 and TRBJ2-5, with D hard to call. The germline V gene encodes CDR1 ENHRY and CDR2 SYGVKD. This CDR3 comprises 16 residues. V lost 0 bases and J 3 bases, leaving 14 bases between the germline ends. The CDR3 region has the DNA TGTGCCATCAGTGAGTCCGGTGACTCACACAAAGAGACCCAGTACTTC. Amino acid sequence: CAISESGDSHKETQYF.

This clonotype has more than one count but fewer than ten. The V call is TRBV27, the J call TRBJ2-5, with 9 bases lining up with TRBD2. The CDR3 is 14 residues long. Germline V gene lookup returns CDR1 MNHEY and CDR2 SMNVEV (reference sequence). The CDR3 DNA is TGTGCGTCGGCCCCCGCGGGAGGGTGGGAGACCCAGTACTTC. Its protein is CASAPAGGWETQYF.

The chain employs TRBV11-2 and TRBJ2-2, with a possible D match to TRBD1 (5 bases). CDR1 and CDR2 (germline): SGHAT, FQNNGV. V was cut by 4 bases and J by 1 base, with 10 bases left in between. The CDR3 runs 15 residues. The chain's CDR3 is CASSSQGLNTGELFF. CDR3 bases: TGTGCCAGCAGCTCCCAGGGTCTGAACACCGGGGAGCTGTTTTTT.

The gene calls are TRBV28 and TRBJ2-1; D remains unclear. Trimming left V 5 bases short and J 10 bases short, with 21 bases between. This CDR3 comprises 15 residues. Germline V CDR1 and CDR2: MDHEN, SYDVKM. In DNA, the CDR3 is TGTGCCAGCAGTCCGCGGTCCCTGATGCGATTGGAGCAGTTCTTC. This gives the protein CASSPRSLMRLEQFF.

The CDR3 region has the DNA TGTGCCAGCAGTTTGATGGGCATCACCTACGAGCAGTACTTC. Translation gives CASSLMGITYEQYF. The V gene is TRBV12-3 or TRBV12-4, the J gene TRBJ2-7; D remains ambiguous. Trimming removed 3 bases at V and 2 bases at J, with 11 bases between. The CDR3 runs 14 residues.

This clonotype has only a few counts. Relative to the germline gene, one junction end is altered; a read error may explain this. This chain joins TRBV7-2 and TRBJ1-1, with 11 bases that match TRBD1. Germline V gene sequence: CDR1 SGHTA, CDR2 FQGNSA. The CDR3 has 13 amino acids. The CDR3 sequence is CASSRPGQGDYNF. As DNA, the CDR3 is TGTGCCAGCAGCCGTCCGGGACAGGGGGATTATAATTTT.

Many counts were recorded for this clonotype. The CDR3 nucleotides are TGTGCCAGCAGCTTGGGAGACAGGGTTGAAGAGACCCAGTACTTC. Amino acids: CASSLGDRVEETQYF. V and J are TRBV7-9 and TRBJ2-5; 7 bases line up with TRBD1. This CDR3 has 15 amino acids. Trimming at V came to 3 bases and at J to 3 bases, leaving 7 bases not matched to a gene. Germline loops: CDR1 SEHNR, CDR2 FQNEAQ (reference sequence). Full variable domain (rest looked up from reference TRBV7-9 and TRBJ2-5): DTGVSQNPRHKITKRGQNVTFRCDPISEHNRLYWYRQTLGQGPEFLTYFQNEAQLEKSRLLSDRFSAERPKGSFSTLEIQRTEQGDSAMYLCASSLGDRVEETQYFGPGTRLLVL.

This rearrangement joins TRBV6-8 to TRBJ2-2, with TRBD2 matching over 8 bases. Trimming removed 7 bases from V and 5 bases from J; junction bases left unmatched: 12. Looked up from germline, CDR1 is MNHGY and CDR2 is SAAAGT. The CDR3 runs to 16 residues. Here the CDR3 reads CASTAQRGRTTGELFF. CDR3 in DNA: TGTGCCAGCACCGCGCAGCGCGGGAGGACAACCGGGGAGCTGTTTTTT.

This sequence joins TRBV7-9 and TRBJ2-4, with D hard to call. The CDR3 has 15 residues. The germline CDR1 and CDR2 sequences are SEHNR and FQNEAQ (reference sequence). Trimming removed 0 bases from V and 16 bases from J, with 22 bases in between. In nucleotides, the CDR3 is TGTGCCAGCAGCTTAGCGAGCCAAAAACATTCAGTACGCTACTTC. Encoded protein: CASSLASQKHSVRYF.

This clonotype was observed a handful of times. The rearrangement links TRBV20-1 to TRBJ2-4; D ambiguous. The CDR3 runs 12 residues. V lost 8 bases, J lost 7 bases, and 15 bases lay in between. Germline CDR1 and CDR2: DFQATT and SNEGSKA (reference sequence). Here the CDR3 DNA reads TGCAGTTCCCTAGAGGAAGGGAACATTCAGTACTTC. Translating gives CSSLEEGNIQYF.